Presented here are 29 T cell receptor beta chains from one specimen sequenced in a study of T cell changes during pregnancy in multiple sclerosis. TCRdb's table, derived via immunoSEQ multiplex PCR, lists solely in-frame clones and lacks some. The data show more than 30,000 clones, around 91% seen once. Sequencing used CD8+ T cells from peripheral blood mononuclear cells, obtained in the second trimester of pregnancy. The receptors come from a female donor with multiple sclerosis, enrolled in a pregnancy study.

This clone has only one observation. The gene calls are TRBV4-3 and TRBJ1-2; 8 bases map to TRBD1. V lost 1 base, J lost 2 bases, and 3 bases stayed unmatched. The CDR3 has 15 residues. Looked up from germline, CDR1 is LGHNA and CDR2 is YSLEER. The CDR3 coding sequence is TGCGCCAGCAGCCAAGGGACAGGGATAAACTATGGCTACACCTTC. Translation: CASSQGTGINYGYTF.

This clone was observed at least ten times. The CDR3 nucleotides read TGTGCCAGCAGTGACGGACAGGAAACCTATGGCTACACCTTC. Its translation: CASSDGQETYGYTF. The chain couples TRBV6-4 to TRBJ1-2, with 7 bases aligning to TRBD1. V lost 2 bases and J lost 4; bases outside the gene matches: 4. This CDR3 has 14 residues. Germline loops: CDR1 MRHNA, CDR2 SNTAGT.

The chain has TRBV13 and TRBJ2-7; D remains unclear. Germline assignment: CDR1 PRHDT and CDR2 FYEKMQ (reference sequence). The germline V and J ends were trimmed by 5 bases and 0 bases, with 2 bases remaining between them. This CDR3 comprises 11 residues. The CDR3 nucleotides read TGTGCCAGCAGCCACTCCTACGAGCAGTACTTC. Amino acids: CASSHSYEQYF.

The V gene is TRBV14, the J gene TRBJ2-7; unclear D gene. Trimming removed 0 bases from V and 2 bases from J, with 8 bases in between. CDR1 is SGHDN, CDR2 FVKESK, per germline. The CDR3 has 14 amino acids. The CDR3 coding sequence is TGTGCCAGCAGCCAAGATTCAGAAACCTACGAGCAGTACTTC. Translation: CASSQDSETYEQYF.

The chain links TRBV27 to TRBJ2-1; TRBD1 matches at 9 bases. J was trimmed by 6 bases and V by 5 bases; bases with no gene match: 8. The germline V gene encodes CDR1 MNHEY and CDR2 SMNVEV (reference sequence). The CDR3 length is 15 residues. CDR3 sequence: CASSPTGGWGNEQFF. CDR3 bases: TGTGCCAGCAGTCCTACAGGGGGCTGGGGCAATGAGCAGTTCTTC.

V gene TRBV25-1 combines with J gene TRBJ2-3; 13 bases match TRBD2. V shed 9 bases, J shed 7 bases, and the junction held 10 bases outside the gene matches. Germline CDR1 reads MGHDK; CDR2 reads SYGVNS. This CDR3 has 15 amino acids. In DNA, the CDR3 is TGTGCCAGAGGGAAGCGGACTAGCGGGAGACATACGCAGTATTTT. Its protein is CARGKRTSGRHTQYF.

A word on this clone: The same CDR3 is also encoded by other DNA sequences in this sample. V and J are TRBV19 and TRBJ1-5, with D unclear. Germline loops: CDR1 LNHDA, CDR2 SQIVND (reference sequence). This CDR3 has 14 residues. V was pared by 3 bases and J by 2 bases, with 8 bases between. The CDR3 DNA follows: TGTGCCAGTAGTATCCCCGGGGGCAATCAGCCCCAGCATTTT. Amino acid sequence: CASSIPGGNQPQHF. The whole variable domain, remainder taken from reference TRBV19 and TRBJ1-5, is DGGITQSPKYLFRKEGQNVTLSCEQNLNHDAMYWYRQDPGQGLRLIYYSQIVNDFQKGDIAEGYSVSREKKESFPLTVTSAQKNPTAFYLCASSIPGGNQPQHFGDGTRLSIL.

Written as DNA, the CDR3 is TGTGCCAGCTCAGGACAGGGGGCAGAATATGGCTACACCTTC. It translates to CASSGQGAEYGYTF. The chain recombines TRBV18 with TRBJ1-2; 11 bases line up with TRBD1. From germline, CDR1 is KGHSH and CDR2 LQKENI. Trimming took 5 bases from V and 5 from J; bases not matched to a gene: 4. The CDR3 sequence is 14 residues long.

The chain links TRBV5-8 to TRBJ1-2; D might be TRBD1 (6 bases). Germline lookup yields CDR1 SGHTS and CDR2 YDEGEE. Trimming removed 4 bases at V and 3 bases at J, with 10 bases between. This CDR3 spans 13 amino acids. Here the CDR3 DNA reads TGTGCCAGCAGCCCGGACAGAGACTATGGCTACACCTTC. The encoded protein is CASSPDRDYGYTF.

V gene TRBV5-4 combines with J gene TRBJ1-3; no definite D call. CDR3 length equals 13 residues. The germline V gene has CDR1 SGHNT and CDR2 YYREEE (reference sequence). Trimming shortened V by 2 bases and J by 8 bases, and 11 bases separated the two germline ends. CDR3 residues: CASSLRPADTIYF. The CDR3 region has the DNA TGTGCCAGCAGCTTAAGACCCGCGGACACCATATATTTT.

The chain carries TRBV28 and TRBJ1-1, with a possible D match to TRBD1 (5 bases). The CDR3 is made up of 14 amino acids. Germline CDR1 MDHEN, CDR2 SYDVKM. The germline V and J ends were trimmed by 6 bases and 5 bases, with 16 bases remaining between them. The CDR3 nucleotides are TGTGCCAGCAGAAGAGACTGGGGGGAGACTGAAGCTTTCTTT. The encoded protein is CASRRDWGETEAFF.

CDR3 protein: CASSLISGGGTDTQYF. The CDR3 coding sequence is TGTGCCAGCAGTTTAATCAGCGGAGGTGGCACAGATACGCAGTATTTT. The J gene is TRBJ2-3, the V gene TRBV28, with a possible D match to TRBD2 (5 bases). Trimming removed 2 bases from V and 1 base from J, with 13 bases in between. The V gene's germline CDR1 is MDHEN and CDR2 SYDVKM. The CDR3 sequence is 16 residues long.

This clone has a single count. The gene calls are TRBV19 and TRBJ1-2; D possibly corresponds to TRBD1 (5 bases). Germline loops: CDR1 LNHDA, CDR2 SQIVND (reference sequence). V shed 10 bases and J shed 4 bases, with 22 bases lying between them. There are 15 residues in the CDR3. CDR3 bases: TGTGCCACTATGGCCCAGGGCGGTATACTCTATGGCTACACCTTC. Encoded protein: CATMAQGGILYGYTF.

The rearrangement joins TRBV28 to TRBJ2-3, with 14 bases fitting TRBD2. Looked up from germline, CDR1 is MDHEN and CDR2 is SYDVKM. The CDR3 extends over 17 amino acids. J was trimmed by 3 bases and V by 6 bases; bases with no gene match: 8. The CDR3 region is CASSPGTSGSTTDTQYF. CDR3 coding DNA: TGTGCCAGCAGCCCTGGGACTAGCGGGAGTACAACAGATACGCAGTATTTT.

The V gene is TRBV7-2, the J gene TRBJ1-5; perhaps TRBD1 as D (5 bases). Germline-derived CDR1 and CDR2 are SGHTA and FQGNSA. V was clipped by 2 bases and J by 7 bases, with 9 bases between them. The CDR3 has 13 residues. Here the CDR3 DNA reads TGTGCCAGCAGCTTACGGGGGTGGCAGCCCCAGCATTTT. Translation gives CASSLRGWQPQHF.

The V and J genes are TRBV7-6 and TRBJ2-7, with D possibly being TRBD1 (5 bases). From germline, CDR1 is SGHVS and CDR2 FNYEAQ. Trimming cost V 2 bases and J 0 bases, with 14 bases left between them. The CDR3 spans 16 residues. The CDR3 DNA reads TGTGCCAGCAGCTTATTGGGCAGGGATAGCTCCTACGAGCAGTACTTC. It is translated as CASSLLGRDSSYEQYF.

The genes are TRBV30 and TRBJ2-1; TRBD2 might be the D (5 bases). The V gene's germline CDR1 is GTSNPN and CDR2 SVGIG (reference sequence). This CDR3 is built from 13 residues. Trimming removed 4 bases from V and 2 bases from J, with 9 bases in between. The CDR3 DNA follows: TGTGCCTGGACGGACTCTACCTACAATGAGCAGTTCTTC. It specifies CAWTDSTYNEQFF.

This chain joins TRBV5-4 and TRBJ1-2; D remains unclear. Looked up from germline, CDR1 is SGHNT and CDR2 is YYREEE (reference sequence). The CDR3 spans 13 residues. V shed 0 bases and J shed 2 bases, with 5 bases lying between them. The CDR3 region is CASSLAENYGYTF. The CDR3 bases are TGTGCCAGCAGCTTGGCCGAGAACTATGGCTACACCTTC.

Only a few counts were recorded for this clone. This rearrangement joins TRBV25-1 to TRBJ2-7, with D maybe TRBD2 (6 bases). The CDR3 is 13 residues long. V was pared by 8 bases and J by 5 bases, with 16 bases between. Germline-derived CDR1 and CDR2 are MGHDK and SYGVNS. CDR3 sequence (DNA): TGTGCCAGCGGAGGGGAGAACTTGCACGAGCAGTACTTC. This encodes CASGGENLHEQYF.

The V and J genes are TRBV6-1 and TRBJ1-5; 8 bases line up with TRBD1. Unmatched junction bases numbered 7, after V lost 4 bases and J lost 5 bases. CDR1 is MNHNS, CDR2 SASEGT, per germline. There are 15 residues in the CDR3. CDR3 coding DNA: TGTGCCAGCAGTGCTCCCAGGGGGCTGTATCAGCCCCAGCATTTT. This codes for CASSAPRGLYQPQHF.

The chain links TRBV5-1 to TRBJ2-5, with 9 bases that match TRBD2. CDR1 is SGHRS and CDR2 is YFSETQ in the germline V gene. This CDR3 contains 18 residues. V lost 3 bases, J lost 4 bases, and 16 bases stayed unmatched. DNA of the CDR3: TGCGCCAGCAGCTACATACAGGAGGCTAGCGGGGTCCGAGAGACCCAGTACTTC. Its protein product is CASSYIQEASGVRETQYF.

This chain joins TRBV19 and TRBJ2-1; D might be TRBD2 (6 bases). Between the trimmed V and J ends, which lost 9 bases and 4 bases, there was a span of 19 bases. Germline CDR1 reads LNHDA; CDR2 reads SQIVND (reference sequence). The CDR3 spans 15 residues. CDR3 amino acids: CASQAGRDSYNEQFF. CDR3 in DNA: TGTGCCAGCCAAGCTGGGCGGGATTCGTACAATGAGCAGTTCTTC. The whole variable domain, remainder taken from reference TRBV19 and TRBJ2-1, is DGGITQSPKYLFRKEGQNVTLSCEQNLNHDAMYWYRQDPGQGLRLIYYSQIVNDFQKGDIAEGYSVSREKKESFPLTVTSAQKNPTAFYLCASQAGRDSYNEQFFGPGTRLTVL.

This clone was recorded once. This sequence joins TRBV15 and TRBJ2-5; D is unresolved. Trimming left V 1 base short and J 3 bases short, with 6 bases between. Per germline, CDR1 LNHNV and CDR2 YYDKDF (reference sequence). This CDR3 region has 13 residues. CDR3 residues: CATSRVTEETQYF. In nucleotides, the CDR3 is TGTGCCACCAGCAGAGTGACTGAAGAGACCCAGTACTTC.

The chain couples TRBV4-1 to TRBJ2-1; D ambiguous. Trimming removed 1 base from V and 9 bases from J, with 25 bases in between. Looked up from germline, CDR1 is MGHRA and CDR2 is YSYEKL. The CDR3 covers 18 residues. CDR3 protein: CASSQVSQSASLPGEQFF. CDR3 sequence (DNA): TGCGCCAGCAGCCAAGTATCCCAGTCGGCGAGCTTACCGGGTGAGCAGTTCTTC.

The rearrangement uses TRBV2 and TRBJ2-5; 11 bases match TRBD1. The V gene end was trimmed by 8 bases and the J gene end by 3 bases; junction bases not matched to a gene: 2. The CDR3 runs 13 residues. Germline lookup yields CDR1 SNHLY and CDR2 FYNNEI. CDR3: CASEGQGEETQYF. CDR3 bases: TGTGCCAGCGAGGGACAGGGGGAAGAGACCCAGTACTTC.

The DNA for the CDR3 is TGTGCCAGCAGTTGGACAGGGGGCACCGGGGAGCTGTTTTTT. The encoded protein is CASSWTGGTGELFF. V and J are TRBV6-6 and TRBJ2-2; 10 bases map to TRBD1. There are 14 residues in the CDR3. V gave up 4 bases and J gave up 4 bases; unmatched junction bases: 0. Germline lookup yields CDR1 MNHNY and CDR2 SVGAGI (reference sequence).

This clone appeared once. The rearrangement uses TRBV5-4 and TRBJ2-1, with 10 bases identical to TRBD2. After removal of 4 bases from V and 3 bases from J, the junction contained 7 bases not matched to a gene. Germline V gene sequence: CDR1 SGHNT, CDR2 YYREEE (reference sequence). The CDR3 has 16 amino acids. This CDR3 reads CASSGASGSVYNEQFF. CDR3 coding DNA: TGTGCCAGCAGCGGCGCTAGCGGGAGTGTCTACAATGAGCAGTTCTTC.

This clone was detected only a few times. J is TRBJ2-1 and V is TRBV29-1, with TRBD2 identical over 7 bases. Germline V lookup: CDR1 SQVTM, CDR2 ANQGSEA. The CDR3 length is 14 residues. With V trimmed by 4 bases and J by 5 bases, 8 bases remained unmatched. CDR3 in amino acids: CSVVGFAGDNEQFF. CDR3 DNA: TGCAGCGTTGTTGGATTTGCGGGGGACAATGAGCAGTTCTTC.

The chain employs TRBV15 and TRBJ2-7; D possibly corresponds to TRBD2 (6 bases). The CDR3 spans 14 residues. Trimming removed 5 bases from V and 1 base from J, with 12 bases in between. Per the germline V gene, CDR1 is LNHNV and CDR2 is YYDKDF (reference sequence). The CDR3 sequence: CATSEPSASYEQYF. The CDR3 DNA reads TGTGCCACCAGCGAACCTAGCGCTTCCTACGAGCAGTACTTC.